The subject of this entry is one TCR beta chain. Original processing notes: The assay estimated nucleated cells by amplifying reference gene primers. Assay used: immunoSEQ multiplex PCR; TCRdb lists only in-frame clones, some missing. The DNA was the basis for D and trimming; V, J and clone size are from that table. The data show approximately 210,000 clones, almost 85% seen once. This sample is drawn from a study of blood T cell repertoires in COVID-19. Study as a whole: The United States, Italy and Spain were the sources of the acute and convalescent COVID-19 samples. In each case, the material was cDNA or gDNA derived from T cells, B-cell-depleted T cells, or PBMCs.

The CDR3 has 14 amino acids. V lost 2 bases, J lost 2 bases, and 10 bases lay in between. Germline V lookup: CDR1 MNHEY, CDR2 SVGAGI. The TCR originated in a woman between 35 and 50 years old with acute or convalescent COVID-19. The sequenced material came from peripheral blood. The rearrangement uses TRBV6-5 and TRBJ2-7; tentatively, D is TRBD2 (5 bases). CDR3 in DNA: TGTGCCAGCAGTTACATCCGGGATCCCTACGAGCAGTACTTC. Translation: CASSYIRDPYEQYF.